This entry lists 18 T cell receptor beta chains sequenced from one sample in a study of shared clonotypes between healthy human individuals. Assay used: immunoSEQ multiplex PCR; TCRdb lists only in-frame clones, some missing. The table has 2,500,000 or so clones, approximately 93% seen once. The sequencing sample was made of naive CD4+ T cells from PBMCs. This sample's subset: CD45RA+ positively selected. The receptors were sampled from a man younger than 30 in good health. Some clones in this sample may be carry-over from other donors' samples.

This chain links TRBV9 with TRBJ2-2; TRBD2 aligns across 10 bases. The CDR3 loop spans 17 amino acids. Trimming cost V 0 bases and J 1 base; bases outside gene matches: 3. Germline values: CDR1 SGDLS, CDR2 YYNGEE. CDR3 sequence: CASSVVASGRNTGELFF. CDR3 DNA: TGTGCCAGCAGCGTAGTCGCTAGCGGGAGGAACACCGGGGAGCTGTTTTTT.

The rearrangement uses TRBV5-8 and TRBJ1-1; 11 nucleotides agree with TRBD1. V shed 5 bases and J 5 bases; nucleotides not matched to a gene: 5. CDR3 length: 14 residues. Germline CDR1 is SGHTS and CDR2 is YDEGEE. The CDR3 bases are TGTGCCAGCAGGACCCGGGACAGGGGGACTGAAGCTTTCTTT. Encoded protein: CASRTRDRGTEAFF.

The rearrangement uses TRBV6-5 and TRBJ1-6; D unclear. Trimming left V 0 bases short and J 9 bases short, with 12 bases between. This CDR3 has 15 amino acids. Germline V CDR1 and CDR2: MNHEY, SVGAGI. CDR3 DNA sequence: TGTGCCAGCAGTTACTCACCGAAAGTTAGTTCACCCCTCCACTTT. It is translated as CASSYSPKVSSPLHF.

CDR3 nucleotides: TGTGCCAGCAGTGAAACGTGGACTACCTGGGGCACCGGGGAGCTGTTTTTT. Translation gives CASSETWTTWGTGELFF. The V call is TRBV6-1, the J call TRBJ2-2; D perhaps matches TRBD2 (6 bases). Looked up from germline, CDR1 is MNHNS and CDR2 is SASEGT. CDR3 length: 17 amino acids. V was shortened by 2 bases and J by 4 bases, with 17 bases between the two germline ends.

CDR3 region: CASRGQTGLPYEQYF. CDR3 nucleotide sequence: TGTGCCAGCAGAGGGCAGACAGGCCTTCCCTACGAGCAGTACTTC. This rearrangement joins TRBV6-7 to TRBJ2-7, with a weak D call TRBD1 (6 bases). TRBV6-7 is an ORF, with its function uncertain. The CDR3 has 15 residues. Trimming left V 6 bases short and J 2 bases short, with 17 bases between.

J is TRBJ2-5 and V is TRBV7-6, with unresolved D. Germline CDR1 is SGHVS and CDR2 is FNYEAQ. The CDR3 is made up of 14 amino acids. V lost 0 bases, J lost 2 bases, and 7 bases lay in between. CDR3 protein: CASSLAGKQETQYF. DNA of the CDR3: TGTGCCAGCAGCTTAGCGGGGAAGCAAGAGACCCAGTACTTC.

V and J are TRBV7-9 and TRBJ1-2, with a weak D call TRBD1 (6 bases). Germline lookup yields CDR1 SEHNR and CDR2 FQNEAQ (reference sequence). Trimming pared 5 bases from V and 4 bases from J, leaving 23 bases between. The length of the CDR3 is 17 residues. As DNA, the CDR3 is TGTGCCAGCAGCGTAAGACAGGATCTACTTGAAGGCTATGGCTACACCTTC. Its protein is CASSVRQDLLEGYGYTF.

This clone appeared once. The chain recombines TRBV4-1 with TRBJ2-7; 7 bases are shared with TRBD1. The CDR3 has 14 residues. Germline V CDR1 and CDR2: MGHRA, YSYEKL. V shed 1 base, J shed 9 bases, and the junction held 9 bases outside the gene matches. CDR3 sequence (DNA): TGCGCCAGCAGCCAAGGGGACAGCCGAGGTGGGCAGTACTTC. Protein: CASSQGDSRGGQYF.

At least ten counts were recorded for this clone. The gene calls are TRBV2 and TRBJ2-7; D gene unclear. CDR1 is SNHLY and CDR2 is FYNNEI in the germline V gene. V gave up 2 bases and J gave up 2 bases, with 13 bases separating them. This CDR3 spans 15 amino acids. DNA of the CDR3: TGTGCCAGCAGTGAACGCCGATCTGGGGCCTACGAGCAGTACTTC. It codes for CASSERRSGAYEQYF.

The chain couples TRBV7-9 to TRBJ1-2; D gene uncertain. The V gene's germline CDR1 is SEHNR and CDR2 FQNEAQ (reference sequence). The CDR3 loop spans 13 amino acids. The V end was cut by 10 bases, the J end by 2 bases, with 14 bases between. The CDR3 sequence is CATFAVANYGYTF. As DNA, the CDR3 is TGTGCCACCTTTGCAGTCGCGAACTATGGCTACACCTTC.

Here the CDR3 reads CAGGRSTGELFF. DNA of the CDR3: TGTGCGGGGGGGAGGAGCACCGGGGAGCTGTTTTTT. The chain joins TRBV7-9 to TRBJ2-2; TRBD2 matches 7 bases. This CDR3 contains 12 residues. Germline V lookup: CDR1 SEHNR, CDR2 FQNEAQ (reference sequence).

The chain uses TRBV7-9 and TRBJ2-3; the D gene is possibly TRBD1 (6 bases). CDR1 is SEHNR, CDR2 FQNEAQ, per germline (reference sequence). This CDR3 spans 15 amino acids. V was cut by 5 bases and J by 1 base, with 13 bases left in between. CDR3 nucleotides: TGTGCCAGCAGCGCAGGGGTAGTCGGCACAGATACGCAGTATTTT. Protein sequence: CASSAGVVGTDTQYF.

The J gene is TRBJ2-1, the V gene TRBV11-2, with TRBD2 matching 7 bases. The V gene's germline CDR1 is SGHAT and CDR2 FQNNGV. The CDR3 is made up of 16 amino acids. Trimming took 1 base from V and 7 from J; bases not matched to a gene: 10. As DNA, the CDR3 is TGTGCCAGCAGCTTAGTTGTTTGGAGCGGGGATAATGAGCAGTTCTTC. Translation gives CASSLVVWSGDNEQFF.

The chain combines TRBV6-1 with TRBJ2-3; no clear D. Per the germline V gene, CDR1 is MNHNS and CDR2 is SASEGT. V lost 8 bases, J lost 0 bases, and 24 bases lay in between. The CDR3 runs to 18 residues. The CDR3 here is CASRGMAQHTPSTDTQYF. The CDR3 DNA is TGTGCCAGCCGTGGAATGGCCCAGCATACCCCTAGCACAGATACGCAGTATTTT.

The sample holds one count of this clone. This chain links TRBV5-1 with TRBJ2-7; TRBD1 might be the D (7 bases). CDR3 length: 17 amino acids. The V end was cut by 0 bases, the J end by 0 bases, with 16 bases between. CDR1 and CDR2 from the germline V gene are SGHRS and YFSETQ. This CDR3 reads CASSLGGAGTASYEQYF. CDR3 nucleotide sequence: TGCGCCAGCAGCTTGGGGGGGGCCGGGACAGCCTCCTACGAGCAGTACTTC.

Remarks on this clone: In the same sample, other DNA sequences code for this CDR3. V usage is TRBV18 and J usage is TRBJ1-1; no reliable D call. The CDR3 is made up of 13 amino acids. Trimming left V 4 bases short and J 0 bases short, with 6 bases between. Germline CDR1 and CDR2: KGHSH and LQKENI. CDR3 coding DNA: TGTGCCAGCTCACAAGGACTGAACACTGAAGCTTTCTTT. Translating it yields CASSQGLNTEAFF. The entire variable domain, with the rest obtained from reference TRBV18 and TRBJ1-1, is as follows: NAGVMQNPRHLVRRRGQEARLRCSPMKGHSHVYWYRQLPEEGLKFMVYLQKENIIDESGMPKERFSAEFPKEGPSILRIQQVVRGDSAAYFCASSQGLNTEAFFGQGTRLTVV.

This clone was seen a few times. J is TRBJ1-5 and V is TRBV6-5; possible D gene TRBD1, 6 bases. The V end lost 8 bases, the J end lost 0 bases, and 11 bases lay between the germline ends. Germline V gives CDR1 MNHEY, CDR2 SVGAGI. This CDR3 region has 14 residues. Here the CDR3 reads CASGRGNSNQPQHF. CDR3 nucleotide sequence: TGTGCCAGCGGCAGGGGTAATAGCAATCAGCCCCAGCATTTT.

The rearrangement uses TRBV4-2 and TRBJ2-5, with a tentative D call TRBD2 (6 bases). V was trimmed by 0 bases and J by 4 bases, leaving 12 bases between them. The CDR3 contains 15 residues. The V gene's germline CDR1 is LGHNA and CDR2 YNFKEQ. The CDR3 region has the DNA TGTGCCAGCAGCCAAGATCTCATGGGGGGAGAGACCCAGTACTTC. It yields the protein CASSQDLMGGETQYF.